This T cell receptor beta chain emerged from a study of cytomegalovirus exposure and HLA in healthy donors. Study-wide results and caveats: Follow-up analysis later connected one missense variant in DCLRE1C with trimming of TCR beta V- and J-genes.

Primers for the PCR totalled 60 Vbeta and 13 Jbeta. The method was immunoSEQ multiplex PCR; TCRdb's version includes in-frame clones alone and lacks a portion of them. Here the sample spans 110,000 or so clones, about 70% being singletons. The CDR3 length is 15 residues. The V gene lost 0 bases and the J gene lost 0 bases, with 9 bases spanning the gap. Germline assignment: CDR1 MNHNY and CDR2 SVGAGI (reference sequence). Of note for this clone: The antigen is unknown.

The J gene is TRBJ2-7, the V gene TRBV6-6; D remains ambiguous. The source of this sequence is a young man in good health and CMV-seronegative. Sequenced: PBMCs. CDR3 amino acids: CASSYSMTGSYEQYF. The CDR3 nucleotides are TGTGCCAGCAGTTACTCGATGACTGGCTCCTACGAGCAGTACTTC.